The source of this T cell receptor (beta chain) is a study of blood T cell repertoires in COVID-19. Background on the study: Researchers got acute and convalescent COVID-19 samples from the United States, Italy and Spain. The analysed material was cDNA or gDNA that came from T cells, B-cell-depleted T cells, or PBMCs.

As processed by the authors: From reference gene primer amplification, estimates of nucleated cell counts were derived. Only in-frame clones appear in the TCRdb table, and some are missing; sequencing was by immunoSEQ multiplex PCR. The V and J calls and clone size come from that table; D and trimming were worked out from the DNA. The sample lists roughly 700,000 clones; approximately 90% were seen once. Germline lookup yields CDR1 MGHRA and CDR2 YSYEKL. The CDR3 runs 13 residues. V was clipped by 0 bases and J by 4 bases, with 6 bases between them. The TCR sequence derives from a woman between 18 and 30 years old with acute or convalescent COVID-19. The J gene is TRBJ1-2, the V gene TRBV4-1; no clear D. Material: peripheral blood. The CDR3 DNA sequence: TGCGCCAGCAGCCAAGAGGAGGGCTATGGCTACACCTTC. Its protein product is CASSQEEGYGYTF.